This is a list of T cell receptor beta chains from one sample in a study of blood T cell repertoires in COVID-19. The repertoire was sequenced with immunoSEQ multiplex PCR; TCRdb's copy has only in-frame clones and lacks some. The data show tens of thousands of clones, about nine tenths seen once. Sequencing was carried out using peripheral blood. Receptor source: a human donor with active COVID-19. The donor label of this sample is uncertain. CDR3s include the opening cysteine and the closing phenylalanine or tryptophan. Fields, in order: J gene, clone size, V gene, D gene, CDR3 protein, CDR3 DNA. D genes are given only for firm matches. Clone sizes are given selectively: once, few, many, or a class where the clone is expanded.

TRBJ2-1	.	TRBV27	TRBD1	CASSPDRVSNEQFF	TGTGCCAGCAGTCCTGACAGGGTTTCCAATGAGCAGTTCTTC
TRBJ1-2	.	TRBV19	TRBD1	CASSSLRDRGGYGYTF	TGTGCCAGTAGTAGCCTCCGGGACAGGGGTGGGTATGGCTACACCTTC
TRBJ2-5	.	TRBV5-1	TRBD2	CASSTSGGAWETQYF	TGCGCCAGCAGTACTAGCGGGGGGGCCTGGGAGACCCAGTACTTC
TRBJ2-6	.	TRBV21-1	.	CASSTFRRGSGANVLTF	TGTGCCAGCAGCACCTTCCGGCGGGGGTCTGGGGCCAACGTCCTGACTTTC
TRBJ1-5	.	TRBV10-2	TRBD1	CASSETGQGRQPQHF	TGCGCCAGCAGTGAGACTGGACAGGGCCGTCAGCCCCAGCATTTT
TRBJ2-1	once	TRBV5-1	TRBD2	CASTTTSGRVNEQFF	TGCGCCAGCACAACCACTAGCGGGAGGGTCAATGAGCAGTTCTTC
TRBJ2-3	.	TRBV10-2	TRBD2	CASSPDRLAGSTDTQYF	TGCGCCAGCAGTCCGGATAGGCTAGCGGGGAGCACAGATACGCAGTATTTT
TRBJ2-5	.	TRBV6-5	.	CASGSPQETQYF	TGTGCCAGCGGTAGTCCCCAAGAGACCCAGTACTTC
TRBJ2-7	.	TRBV4-1	.	CASSQVLSPREEQYF	TGCGCCAGCAGCCAAGTTTTATCCCCCCGGGAGGAGCAGTACTTC
TRBJ1-5	.	TRBV7-9	.	CASSLGSGGNQPQHF	TGTGCCAGCAGCTTAGGGTCCGGGGGCAATCAGCCCCAGCATTTT
TRBJ2-1	once	TRBV5-1	TRBD2	CASSRGLAGGVGFDEQFF	TGCGCCAGCAGCCGCGGACTAGCGGGAGGTGTCGGTTTCGATGAGCAGTTCTTC
TRBJ2-7	.	TRBV28	TRBD1	CASSPTGGKSEQYF	TGTGCCAGCAGCCCGACAGGGGGTAAGTCCGAGCAGTACTTC
TRBJ2-7	once	TRBV5-1	TRBD2	CASSLAGTSGRAYEQYF	TGCGCCAGCAGCTTGGCGGGGACTAGCGGGAGGGCCTACGAGCAGTACTTC
TRBJ2-1	.	TRBV18	TRBD1	CASSPGTGVAGEQFF	TGTGCCAGCTCACCCGGGACAGGGGTCGCGGGTGAGCAGTTCTTC
TRBJ1-5	.	TRBV15	TRBD1	CATSRGGPGQGFQWPQHF	TGTGCCACCAGCAGAGGGGGCCCGGGACAGGGGTTTCAGTGGCCCCAGCATTTT
TRBJ2-5	.	TRBV6-6	.	CASSYDPGSQETQYF	TGTGCCAGCAGTTACGATCCGGGGTCACAAGAGACCCAGTACTTC
TRBJ2-7	once	TRBV24-1	TRBD2	CAVGAGGQLPYEQYF	TGTGCCGTCGGAGCGGGGGGGCAGCTTCCCTACGAGCAGTACTTC
TRBJ2-3	.	TRBV18	.	CASSPGSTDTQYF	TGTGCCAGCTCACCGGGCAGCACAGATACGCAGTATTTT
TRBJ1-1	.	TRBV10-3	.	CAIRGLGGTEAFF	TGTGCCATCAGGGGTCTCGGGGGCACTGAAGCTTTCTTT
TRBJ2-2	.	TRBV16	.	CASSQRVNTGELFF	TGTGCCAGCAGCCAACGAGTAAACACCGGGGAGCTGTTTTTT
TRBJ2-5	.	TRBV5-1	TRBD1	CASSSVSAGTGAQETQYF	TGCGCCAGCAGCTCCGTCTCCGCCGGGACAGGGGCGCAAGAGACCCAGTACTTC
TRBJ2-3	.	TRBV18	.	CASSPPASTDTQYF	TGTGCCAGCTCACCACCGGCCAGCACAGATACGCAGTATTTT
TRBJ2-5	.	TRBV6-5	TRBD1	CASSYDRGYQETQYF	TGTGCCAGCAGTTACGACAGGGGGTACCAAGAGACCCAGTACTTC
TRBJ1-4	.	TRBV4-1	.	CASSQDRERVTNEKLFF	TGCGCCAGCAGCCAAGACAGGGAAAGGGTAACTAATGAAAAACTGTTTTTT
TRBJ2-3	.	TRBV7-9	TRBD2	CASSLGTSGSPPDTQYF	TGTGCCAGCAGCTTAGGCACTAGCGGGAGCCCCCCAGATACGCAGTATTTT
TRBJ1-6	.	TRBV28	.	CASSLRRGFYF	TGTGCCAGCAGTTTACGGCGAGGGTTCTACTTT
TRBJ2-2	few	TRBV4-1	.	CASSQGRGAYGELFF	TGCGCCAGCAGCCAAGGACGGGGGGCCTACGGGGAGCTGTTTTTT
TRBJ2-5	.	TRBV9	TRBD2	CASSDLAGGETQYF	TGTGCCAGCAGCGATTTAGCGGGGGGCGAGACCCAGTACTTC
TRBJ2-7	.	TRBV18	TRBD1	CASSPGTGSYEQYF	TGTGCCAGCTCACCTGGGACAGGGTCCTACGAGCAGTACTTC
TRBJ2-7	.	TRBV27	TRBD2	CASSEVGGPVYEQYF	TGTGCCAGCAGCGAGGTGGGAGGGCCGGTTTACGAGCAGTACTTC
TRBJ2-1	.	TRBV6-6	.	CASTLRAPGDNEQFF	TGTGCCAGCACCTTGAGGGCTCCGGGAGACAATGAGCAGTTCTTC
TRBJ1-5	.	TRBV3-1/TRBV3-2	.	CASSQDLNQPQHF	TGTGCCAGCAGCCAAGATCTCAATCAGCCCCAGCATTTT
TRBJ2-1	.	TRBV5-6	.	CASSLGSGDEQFF	TGTGCCAGCAGCTTGGGGTCGGGGGATGAGCAGTTCTTC
TRBJ1-2	.	TRBV6-1	.	CASSEVGRAGGYTF	TGTGCCAGCAGTGAAGTGGGGAGGGCTGGGGGCTACACCTTC
TRBJ2-2	once	TRBV6-2/TRBV6-3	TRBD2	CASSGWTSGNGGELFF	TGTGCCAGCAGTGGCTGGACTAGCGGGAACGGCGGGGAGCTGTTTTTT
TRBJ1-1	once	TRBV14	.	CASSPQLGAGTWGQVEAFF	TGTGCCAGCAGCCCGCAACTTGGGGCTGGAACGTGGGGACAAGTTGAAGCTTTCTTT
TRBJ1-2	.	TRBV19	.	CASSTHTRGNGYTF	TGTGCCAGTAGCACCCATACCCGAGGGAATGGCTACACCTTC
TRBJ2-3	.	TRBV29-1	TRBD1	CSVEEDRGTQYF	TGCAGCGTTGAAGAGGACAGGGGTACGCAGTATTTT
TRBJ2-2	.	TRBV7-2	.	CASSHFSGVDYTGELFF	TGTGCCAGCAGCCATTTCTCCGGAGTTGATTACACCGGGGAGCTGTTTTTT
TRBJ1-5	.	TRBV4-1	TRBD1	CASSQYLGQLNQPQHF	TGCGCCAGCAGCCAATACTTGGGACAGCTAAATCAGCCCCAGCATTTT
TRBJ1-5	.	TRBV2	.	CASSTGNQPQHF	TGTGCCAGCAGCACAGGGAATCAGCCCCAGCATTTT
TRBJ2-1	.	TRBV5-6	.	CASSLGRNSYNEQFF	TGTGCCAGCAGCTTGGGGAGAAACTCCTACAATGAGCAGTTCTTC
TRBJ2-7	.	TRBV5-6	TRBD2	CASSLASGGYSYEQYF	TGTGCCAGCAGCCTCGCTAGCGGGGGATACTCCTACGAGCAGTACTTC
TRBJ2-1	.	TRBV7-2	TRBD2	CASSLGLAGIYEQFF	TGTGCCAGCAGCTTAGGCCTAGCGGGAATCTATGAGCAGTTCTTC
TRBJ2-5	.	TRBV28	TRBD2	CASTSELVGTSGREETQYF	TGTGCCAGCACCTCCGAATTGGTTGGTACTAGCGGGAGGGAGGAGACCCAGTACTTC
TRBJ1-1	.	TRBV6-6	.	CASSPGGGEGTEAFF	TGTGCCAGCAGCCCTGGGGGGGGTGAGGGCACTGAAGCTTTCTTT
TRBJ1-2	.	TRBV29-1	TRBD1	CSASGTDYGYTF	TGCAGCGCGTCCGGGACAGACTATGGCTACACCTTC
TRBJ2-1	.	TRBV11-2	TRBD2	CASSQPGLASYNEQFF	TGTGCCAGCAGTCAGCCGGGACTAGCATCCTACAATGAGCAGTTCTTC
TRBJ2-7	.	TRBV28	TRBD1	CATTTGLFYEQYF	TGTGCCACGACGACAGGGCTTTTTTACGAGCAGTACTTC
TRBJ2-7	.	TRBV4-2	TRBD2	CASSQDLTSGYEQYF	TGTGCCAGCAGCCAAGATTTGACTAGCGGCTACGAGCAGTACTTC
TRBJ1-5	.	TRBV7-6	.	CASSLAEDQPQHF	TGTGCCAGCAGCTTAGCAGAGGATCAGCCCCAGCATTTT
TRBJ2-7	few	TRBV19	TRBD1	CASSIAGQGAYEQYF	TGTGCCAGTAGTATAGCCGGACAGGGGGCCTACGAGCAGTACTTC
TRBJ2-7	.	TRBV14	.	CASSQDRTDSLYEQYF	TGTGCCAGCAGCCAAGATAGAACGGACAGTCTCTACGAGCAGTACTTC
TRBJ1-1	.	TRBV29-1	.	CSVTRGGGESTEAFF	TGCAGCGTCACTAGGGGAGGGGGTGAGAGCACTGAAGCTTTCTTT